This T cell receptor beta chain was retrieved from a study of shared clonotypes between healthy human individuals. Germline V gene lookup returns CDR1 GTSNPN and CDR2 SVGIG (reference sequence). The ends were cut back, 3 bases at V and 3 bases at J, with 11 bases in the middle. The CDR3 totals 13 residues. The method was immunoSEQ multiplex PCR; TCRdb's version includes in-frame clones alone and lacks a portion of them. This table has roughly 2.5 million clones, roughly 92% appearing once. The V call is TRBV30, the J call TRBJ1-2; unclear D gene. The TCR was taken from a man aged 18 to 29 in good health. The sequenced sample was naive CD4+ T cells sorted from blood. The subset: CD45RA+ positively selected. CDR3 region: CAWRSRTDYGYTF. The CDR3 nucleotides are TGTGCCTGGAGAAGTAGGACGGACTATGGCTACACCTTC.